The 24 T cell receptor beta chains below come from one sample, sequenced in a study of regulatory T cells in long-lasting Graves disease. Library construction for TCR beta used iRepertoire HTBI primers and Arm-PCR of CDR3 regions. TCRdb analysed the multiplex PCR reads with MiXCR anew, one entry per CDR3 protein. The sample records about half a million distinct CDR3 sequences, about 11% being singletons. Time point reported: newly diagnosed GD, antithyroid drugs for less than 3 months. Following extraction of RNA from PBMCs, that RNA was used to make the TCR library. The same data also contributed to another study, on T cells in Graves' hyperthyroidism and ophthalmopathy.

This sample comprised peripheral blood mononuclear cells (PBMCs), obtained at new diagnosis, from a patient treated with antithyroid drugs. The receptors originated from a woman between 25 and 40 years old with Graves disease.

Notes on this clonotype: A much larger clone lies a single base off, so this may be a read error. V is TRBV6-2 or TRBV6-3 and J is TRBJ1-5; 7 bases match TRBD1. V gave up 6 bases and J gave up 9 bases; unmatched junction bases: 11. The CDR3 spans 14 residues. The germline V gene encodes CDR1 MNHEY and CDR2 SVGEGT. In DNA form, the CDR3 reads TGTGCCAGCAGATTACAGGGGATGGGCCGGCCCCAGCATTTT. Its protein product is CASRLQGMGRPQHF.

This clonotype was found many times. The CDR3 loop is CASSQTVHGYTF. The CDR3, as DNA: TGTGCCAGCAGCCAGACGGTACATGGCTACACCTTC. This chain uses TRBV13 with TRBJ1-2; D gene ambiguous. V was shortened by 5 bases and J by 6 bases, with 10 bases between the two germline ends. The CDR3 consists of 12 residues. Germline-derived CDR1 and CDR2 are PRHDT and FYEKMQ (reference sequence).

This clonotype was recorded many times. The chain carries TRBV24-1 and TRBJ2-3; D is unclear. This CDR3 contains 16 residues. Germline CDR1 and CDR2: KGHDR and SFDVKD. Trimming removed 6 bases from V and 0 bases from J, with 15 bases in between. This CDR3 is CATSHPRTDSTDTQYF. The CDR3 DNA reads TGTGCCACCAGTCACCCGAGGACCGACAGCACAGATACGCAGTATTTT.

This clonotype was seen a few times. The chain links TRBV6-2 or TRBV6-3 to TRBJ1-5; tentative D call: TRBD1 (5 bases). This CDR3 region has 16 residues. Germline assignment: CDR1 MNHEY and CDR2 SVGEGT. V was clipped by 5 bases and J by 4 bases, with 18 bases between them. CDR3 protein: CASSPIDSSKNQPQHF. Written as DNA, the CDR3 is TGTGCCAGCAGTCCGATTGACAGCTCAAAAAATCAGCCCCAGCATTTT.

This clonotype showed up many times. This sequence joins TRBV10-3 and TRBJ2-7; 8 bases map to TRBD1. The junction had 5 bases not matched to a gene; V was cut back by 3 bases and J by 1 base. The CDR3 is made up of 15 amino acids. Germline CDR1 and CDR2: ENHRY and SYGVKD. In DNA form, the CDR3 reads TGTGCCATCAGTGACCCGGGACAGGAGTCCTACGAGCAGTACTTC. Its protein product is CAISDPGQESYEQYF.

There are many counts of this clonotype. CDR3 in DNA: TGTGCCAGCACTGGGACAGATTCTTCTGGAAACACCATATATTTT. Protein sequence: CASTGTDSSGNTIYF. The genes are TRBV2 and TRBJ1-3; 7 bases line up with TRBD1. The CDR3 has 15 residues. V trimming: 7 bases; J trimming: 1 base; junction bases outside the gene matches: 7. Germline CDR1 is SNHLY and CDR2 is FYNNEI.

This clonotype has just a few counts. The chain carries TRBV20-1 and TRBJ1-1, with unresolved D. The CDR3 has 14 amino acids. Germline V lookup: CDR1 DFQATT, CDR2 SNEGSKA (reference sequence). Trimming pared 6 bases from V and 0 bases from J, leaving 14 bases between. The CDR3 spells CSALAGSVNTEAFF. The CDR3 DNA is TGCAGTGCCCTCGCGGGGTCGGTGAACACTGAAGCTTTCTTT.

The chain employs TRBV11-2 and TRBJ2-5; D unresolved. This CDR3 comprises 15 residues. V lost 6 bases to trimming and J lost 2 bases, with 16 bases between them. Germline values: CDR1 SGHAT, CDR2 FQNNGV. CDR3 sequence (DNA): TGTGCCAGCAGTCAACCAGGACCGACTCAAGAGACCCAGTACTTC. Translated, it gives CASSQPGPTQETQYF.

The table lists this clonotype with many counts. J is TRBJ1-1 and V is TRBV5-1; D is possibly TRBD1 (6 bases). This CDR3 region has 14 residues. V was clipped by 5 bases and J by 1 base, with 12 bases between them. Germline values: CDR1 SGHRS, CDR2 YFSETQ. The CDR3, as DNA: TGCGCCAGCAGTGGGGGCAGCGGGAACACTGAAGCTTTCTTT. The encoded protein is CASSGGSGNTEAFF.

There are many counts of this clonotype. This rearrangement joins TRBV20-1 to TRBJ2-7; D gene ambiguous. This CDR3 contains 14 residues. Trimming left V 0 bases short and J 3 bases short, with 12 bases between. Germline CDR1 and CDR2: DFQATT and SNEGSKA (reference sequence). CDR3 amino acids: CSARDSRIFYEQYF. CDR3 DNA sequence: TGCAGTGCTAGAGACAGTCGGATTTTCTACGAGCAGTACTTC.

This clonotype was counted at least ten times. The rearrangement uses TRBV6-1 and TRBJ1-6, with D maybe TRBD1 (5 bases). The V and J ends lost 3 bases and 7 bases respectively, with 10 bases between them. CDR3 length equals 14 residues. CDR1 and CDR2 from the germline V gene are MNHNS and SASEGT. CDR3 sequence reads: CASSDGRANSPLHF. The CDR3 region has the DNA TGTGCCAGCAGTGATGGCAGGGCAAATTCACCCCTCCACTTT.

Many counts were recorded for this clonotype. The chain has TRBV2 and TRBJ1-2, with D maybe TRBD1 (5 bases). This CDR3 is 14 amino acids long. Trimming removed 4 bases at V and 0 bases at J, with 9 bases between. Germline V gene sequence: CDR1 SNHLY, CDR2 FYNNEI. The CDR3 is CASSAGQSNYGYTF. CDR3 nucleotide sequence: TGTGCCAGCAGTGCGGGGCAGTCTAACTATGGCTACACCTTC.

Many counts were recorded for this clonotype. The chain recombines TRBV10-3 with TRBJ2-7; TRBD2 might be the D (5 bases). CDR1 is ENHRY and CDR2 is SYGVKD in the germline V gene. This CDR3 is 15 amino acids long. V was trimmed by 0 bases and J by 4 bases, leaving 13 bases between them. The CDR3 sequence is CAISESGENRYEQYF. In DNA, the CDR3 is TGTGCCATCAGTGAGTCTGGGGAGAACCGGTACGAGCAGTACTTC.

This clonotype was found many times. The rearrangement joins TRBV27 to TRBJ2-5; D is unresolved. This CDR3 spans 13 amino acids. V was shortened by 3 bases and J by 4 bases, with 9 bases between the two germline ends. Germline V lookup: CDR1 MNHEY, CDR2 SMNVEV (reference sequence). CDR3 amino acids: CASSFGLRETQYF. CDR3 coding DNA: TGTGCCAGCAGTTTCGGGCTCCGAGAGACCCAGTACTTC.

Comment on this clonotype: It is unclear where the CDR3 begins or ends on the DNA, so no DNA is shown, and the CDR3 is as TCRdb lists it. V usage is TRBV11-2 and J usage is TRBJ2-2; TRBD1, as called in the table, went unchecked against the DNA. The CDR3 comprises 14 residues, both ends counted. From germline, CDR1 is SGHAT and CDR2 FQNNGV. CDR3 loop: CASSFGGVPGSCFF.

Many counts were recorded for this clonotype. V and J are TRBV18 and TRBJ2-5, with unresolved D. Per germline, CDR1 KGHSH and CDR2 LQKENI. The ends were cut back, 2 bases at V and 5 bases at J, with 12 bases in the middle. This CDR3 is 14 amino acids long. Here the CDR3 DNA reads TGTGCCAGCTCACCAAGTTGGCTTGTGGAGACCCAGTACTTC. Its protein product is CASSPSWLVETQYF. Using reference TRBV18 and TRBJ2-5 for the parts outside the CDR3, the full variable domain is NAGVMQNPRHLVRRRGQEARLRCSPMKGHSHVYWYRQLPEEGLKFMVYLQKENIIDESGMPKERFSAEFPKEGPSILRIQQVVRGDSAAYFCASSPSWLVETQYFGPGTRLLVL.

This clonotype was recorded many times. The chain links TRBV10-3 to TRBJ1-2; D remains ambiguous. This CDR3 region has 13 residues. Germline CDR1 reads ENHRY; CDR2 reads SYGVKD. V gave up 4 bases and J gave up 4 bases, with 10 bases separating them. CDR3 DNA sequence: TGTGCCATCAGTGTTTCTACCCGCTATGGCTACACCTTC. Its translation is CAISVSTRYGYTF.

This clonotype was observed many times. This rearrangement joins TRBV11-2 to TRBJ2-2, with D possibly matching TRBD2 (5 bases). The CDR3 extends over 16 amino acids. Germline V gives CDR1 SGHAT, CDR2 FQNNGV. V shed 1 base and J shed 4 bases, with 13 bases lying between them. DNA for the CDR3: TGTGCCAGCAGCTTAGTAATCCTCCGGGGCACCGGGGAGCTGTTTTTT. Amino acid sequence: CASSLVILRGTGELFF.

This clonotype was seen ten or more times. The chain employs TRBV12-3 or TRBV12-4 and TRBJ1-1; TRBD1 might be the D (6 bases). Trimming took 2 bases from V and 5 from J, leaving 12 bases between them. The CDR3 has 14 amino acids. The CDR3 DNA sequence: TGTGCCAGCAGTTTACAAGGGGGGCAAACTGAAGCTTTCTTT. It yields the protein CASSLQGGQTEAFF.

This clonotype was counted ten times or more. The rearrangement uses TRBV12-3 or TRBV12-4 and TRBJ1-5; no definite D call. The V end was cut by 7 bases, the J end by 5 bases, with 9 bases between. The CDR3 runs 12 residues. Here the CDR3 DNA reads TGTGCCAGCAACTTACACGATCAGCCCCAGCATTTT. This codes for CASNLHDQPQHF.

This clonotype was seen only once. This could be a read error, since a much larger clone is one nucleotide away. The rearrangement joins TRBV6-1 to TRBJ1-1; no clear D gene. The V gene lost 1 base and the J gene lost 6 bases, with 9 bases spanning the gap. CDR1 MNHNS and CDR2 SASEGT come from the germline V gene. This CDR3 is built from 13 residues. The DNA for the CDR3 is TGTGCCAGCAGTGAAGGTACTACGGCTGAAGCTTTCTTT. Translated, it gives CASSEGTTAEAFF.

This clonotype was observed many times. At one boundary the junction diverges from the germline segment, which might be a read error. DNA of the CDR3: TGCAGTGCCAGAGCGTGGGGGGATACGCAGTATTTT. As protein: CSARAWGDTQYF. The V and J genes are TRBV20-1 and TRBJ2-3, with D perhaps assigned TRBD1 or TRBD2 (5 bases each). This CDR3 is built from 12 residues. CDR1 and CDR2 (germline): DFQATT, SNEGSKA (reference sequence).

This clonotype has ten or more counts. The chain carries TRBV5-1 and TRBJ2-1, with 8 bases lining up with TRBD1. With 4 bases clipped from V and 7 bases from J, the junction kept 16 bases outside the gene matches. The germline gives CDR1 SGHRS, CDR2 YFSETQ. This CDR3 spans 17 amino acids. The DNA for the CDR3 is TGCGCCAGCAGCGTAGCCCGGGACAGGCCCCCCGGGAATGAGCAGTTCTTC. Encoded protein: CASSVARDRPPGNEQFF.

A word on this clonotype: The junction shows a germline mismatch at one end, possibly a read error. The J gene is TRBJ2-2, the V gene TRBV5-1, with 9 bases matching TRBD2. This CDR3 region has 15 residues. Looked up from germline, CDR1 is SGHRS and CDR2 is YFSETQ. The CDR3 nucleotides are TGCGCCGGCAGCTTCGGCATAGCGGGAGCCGGGGAGCTGTTTTTT. Encoded protein: CAGSFGIAGAGELFF. The variable domain in full, completed from reference TRBV5-1 and TRBJ2-2, reads KAGVTQTPRYLIKTRGQQVTLSCSPISGHRSVSWYQQTPGQGLQFLFEYFSETQRNKGNFPGRFSGRQFSNSRSEMNVSTLELGDSALYLCAGSFGIAGAGELFFGEGSRLTVL.